This T cell receptor beta chain comes out of a study of OX40 agonist ivuxolimab in advanced cancers. Study in general: Aged roughly 23 to 79 with a mean of 60 years, they were roughly 83% male. Findings of the study overall: At 0.1-3.0 mg/kg, partial responders had clonal expansion among the lowest observed.

The table came from immunoSEQ multiplex PCR; TCRdb's copy has only in-frame clones and leaves some out. The sample has roughly 56,000 clones; roughly 84% are singletons. Concerning this clone itself: Its antigen remains unknown.

This TCR derives from an adult with an advanced solid tumor such as melanoma, head and neck, liver or kidney cancer. The sample was CD4+ or CD8+ T cells sorted from blood, taken in a trial of the OX40 agonist ivuxolimab.

CDR3 amino acids: CASSPDRAMGNTIYF. The CDR3 nucleotides read TGTGCCAGCAGCCCGGACAGGGCCATGGGAAACACCATATATTTT. The V gene is TRBV5-4, the J gene TRBJ1-3; 8 nucleotides line up with TRBD1. V was clipped by 4 bases and J by 4 bases; unmatched bases: 7. Germline CDR1 reads SGHNT; CDR2 reads YYREEE (reference sequence). The CDR3 is made up of 15 amino acids. Full variable domain (remainder filled in from reference TRBV5-4 and TRBJ1-3): ETGVTQSPTHLIKTRGQQVTLRCSSQSGHNTVSWYQQALGQGPQFIFQYYREEENGRGNFPPRFSGLQFPNYSSELNVNALELDDSALYLCASSPDRAMGNTIYFGEGSWLTVV.